This T cell receptor (beta chain) was sequenced in a study of OX40 agonist ivuxolimab in advanced cancers. Study in general: Ivuxolimab, which is an agonistic anti-OX40 (CD134) antibody, was administered to the patients. Earlier anti-PD-1, anti-PD-L1 or anti-CTLA-4 therapy was permitted; 40% had received some.

Between the trimmed V and J ends, which lost 0 bases and 7 bases, there was a span of 13 bases. CDR3 length: 15 residues. Germline V gene data show CDR1 as SGDLS and CDR2 as YYNGEE. Clones were sequenced by immunoSEQ multiplex PCR, and TCRdb holds only the in-frame ones, with some missing. The profile shows about 36,000 clones, around 89% of them singletons. The chain uses TRBV9 and TRBJ1-4; no clear D. The sample was CD4+ or CD8+ T cells sorted from blood, taken in a trial of the OX40 agonist ivuxolimab. The clonotype was recovered from an adult with an advanced solid tumor such as melanoma, head and neck, liver or kidney cancer. This CDR3 is CASSVGHFGGEKLFF. CDR3 nucleotide sequence: TGTGCCAGCAGCGTAGGCCACTTCGGAGGTGAAAAACTGTTTTTT.